This TCR beta chain originates from a study of OX40 agonist ivuxolimab in advanced cancers. Study summary: An anti-OX40 (CD134) antibody with agonistic activity, ivuxolimab, was administered to patients. Partial responses were seen in three patients, one with hepatocellular carcinoma and two with cutaneous melanoma.

This CDR3 region has 15 residues. J gave up 2 bases and V 6 bases, and 6 bases lay outside the gene matches. Germline-derived CDR1 and CDR2 are MDHEN and SYDVKM. Produced via immunoSEQ multiplex PCR; TCRdb's table is partial and in-frame only. Of about 79,000 clones listed, approximately 94% are singletons. This clone was found once. The sequence came from an adult with an advanced solid tumor such as melanoma, head and neck, liver or kidney cancer. The chain is built from TRBV28 and TRBJ2-7, with 11 nucleotides matching TRBD2. Sequencing used CD4+ or CD8+ T cells sorted from blood, obtained in a trial of the OX40 agonist ivuxolimab. CDR3 sequence (DNA): TGTGCCAGCAGAGAGACTAGCGGGGTAACCTACGAGCAGTACTTC. It encodes CASRETSGVTYEQYF.